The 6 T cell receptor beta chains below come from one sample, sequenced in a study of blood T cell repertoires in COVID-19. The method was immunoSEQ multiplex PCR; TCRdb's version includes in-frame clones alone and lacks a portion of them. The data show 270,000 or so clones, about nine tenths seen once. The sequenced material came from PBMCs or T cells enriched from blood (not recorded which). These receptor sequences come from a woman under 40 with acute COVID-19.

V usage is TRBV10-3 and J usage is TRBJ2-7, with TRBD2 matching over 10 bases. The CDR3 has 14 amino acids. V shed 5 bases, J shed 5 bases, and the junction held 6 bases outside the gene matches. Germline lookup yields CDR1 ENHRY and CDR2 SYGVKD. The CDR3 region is CAISSLAGSNEQYF. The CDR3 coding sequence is TGTGCCATCAGTTCACTAGCGGGATCAAACGAGCAGTACTTC.

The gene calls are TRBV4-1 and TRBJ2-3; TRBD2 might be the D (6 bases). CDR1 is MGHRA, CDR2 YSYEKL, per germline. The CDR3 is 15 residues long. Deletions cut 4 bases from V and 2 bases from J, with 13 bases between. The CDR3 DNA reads TGCGCCAGCAGCCTCAGACTAGTAACCACAGATACGCAGTATTTT. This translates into CASSLRLVTTDTQYF.

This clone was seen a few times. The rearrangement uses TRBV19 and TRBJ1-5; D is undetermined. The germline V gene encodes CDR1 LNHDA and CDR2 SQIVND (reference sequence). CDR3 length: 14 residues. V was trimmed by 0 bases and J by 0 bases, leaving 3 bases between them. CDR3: CASSIDHSNQPQHF. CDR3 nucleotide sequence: TGTGCCAGTAGTATAGATCATAGCAATCAGCCCCAGCATTTT.

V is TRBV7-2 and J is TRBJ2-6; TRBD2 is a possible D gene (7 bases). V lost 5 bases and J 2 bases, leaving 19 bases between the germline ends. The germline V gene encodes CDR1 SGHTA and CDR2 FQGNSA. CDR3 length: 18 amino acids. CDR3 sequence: CASSPGGGGRTGANVLTF. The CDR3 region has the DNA TGTGCCAGCAGCCCCGGGGGAGGGGGGCGTACTGGGGCCAACGTCCTGACTTTC.

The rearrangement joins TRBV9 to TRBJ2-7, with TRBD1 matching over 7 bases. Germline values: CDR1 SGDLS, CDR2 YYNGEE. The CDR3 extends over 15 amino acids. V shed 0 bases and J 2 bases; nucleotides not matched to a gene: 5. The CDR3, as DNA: TGTGCCAGCAGCGTAGATCATCAGGGGGCCTACGAGCAGTACTTC. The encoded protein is CASSVDHQGAYEQYF.

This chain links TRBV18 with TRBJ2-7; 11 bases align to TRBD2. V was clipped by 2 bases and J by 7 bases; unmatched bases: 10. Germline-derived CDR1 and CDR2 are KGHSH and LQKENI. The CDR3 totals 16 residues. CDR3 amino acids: CASSPSEGLAGGEQYF. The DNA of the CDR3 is TGTGCCAGCTCACCATCGGAAGGCCTAGCGGGAGGAGAGCAGTACTTC.